These 30 T cell receptor beta chains were all obtained from the same sample, sequenced in a study of T cells in Graves' hyperthyroidism and ophthalmopathy. Amplification targeted TCR beta CDR3 regions from RNA transcripts. The TCR CDR3 first-round RT-PCR relied on the HTBI primer set. A single record per CDR3 protein comes from TCRdb applying MiXCR to the multiplex PCR reads. The sample holds 600,000 to 700,000 distinct CDR3 sequences; roughly 15% are singletons and the top ten take approximately 4.3%. Sequenced sample: blood. All receptors derive from a woman aged 35 to 49 with Graves' ophthalmopathy.

This clonotype was detected many times. J is TRBJ2-7 and V is TRBV12-3 or TRBV12-4; unclear D gene. CDR3 length: 13 residues. V lost 4 bases and J lost 0, with 7 bases in between. This chain's CDR3 is CASSWTGSYEQYF. The CDR3 DNA reads TGTGCCAGCAGTTGGACGGGCTCCTACGAGCAGTACTTC.

This clonotype was seen just once. A read error may explain this, as a much larger clone is one base away. It is likely a read error, because the conserved phenylalanine at the end of the CDR3 is missing. The V and J genes are TRBV6-2 or TRBV6-3 and TRBJ2-7; 9 bases match TRBD2. This CDR3 has 19 residues. Losses at the gene ends were 2 bases for V and 2 bases for J; bases not matched to a gene: 16. Germline assignment: CDR1 MNHEY and CDR2 SVGEGT. The CDR3: CASSYNREAGGLRTYEQYL. CDR3 sequence (DNA): TGTGCCAGCAGTTACAATCGGGAGGCGGGAGGGCTGAGGACCTACGAGCAGTACCTC.

This clonotype was recorded at least ten times. The gene calls are TRBV14 and TRBJ1-2; tentative D call: TRBD1 (5 bases). Germline CDR1 SGHDN, CDR2 FVKESK. This CDR3 contains 16 residues. The V end was cut by 5 bases, the J end by 3 bases, with 19 bases between. CDR3 region: CASSSIGARADYGYTF. CDR3 nucleotide sequence: TGTGCCAGCAGCTCCATAGGGGCCAGGGCTGACTATGGCTACACCTTC.

V is TRBV7-3 and J is TRBJ2-5; D is possibly TRBD2 (6 bases). CDR1 SGHTA and CDR2 FQGTGA come from the germline V gene. The CDR3 sequence is 15 residues long. The V end was cut by 2 bases, the J end by 3 bases, with 13 bases between. CDR3 nucleotide sequence: TGTGCCAGCAGCTTACTGGGGACTGGCAAAGAGACCCAGTACTTC. Translation: CASSLLGTGKETQYF.

In this sample, this clonotype turned up many times. The chain joins TRBV5-6 to TRBJ2-7; D is unresolved. The germline CDR1 and CDR2 sequences are SGHDT and YYEEEE. Trimming stripped 1 base from V and 5 bases from J, with 4 bases between. The CDR3 is made up of 11 amino acids. The DNA of the CDR3 is TGTGCCAGCAGCTTGTATCACGAGCAGTACTTC. Translation: CASSLYHEQYF.

This clonotype showed up many times. J is TRBJ1-2 and V is TRBV15; no reliable D call. The V end was cut by 0 bases, the J end by 4 bases, with 15 bases between. Germline CDR1 is LNHNV and CDR2 is YYDKDF (reference sequence). The CDR3 is 16 amino acids. This CDR3 is CATSRDSKGLGYGYTF. DNA for the CDR3: TGTGCCACCAGCAGAGATTCGAAGGGATTGGGCTATGGCTACACCTTC.

There are a few counts of this clonotype. The V call is TRBV11-1, the J call TRBJ1-3; maybe TRBD1 (5 bases). CDR1 and CDR2 from the germline V gene are SGHAT and FQDESV (reference sequence). V gave up 4 bases and J gave up 0 bases, with 13 bases separating them. This CDR3 is 16 amino acids long. The CDR3 DNA sequence: TGTGCCAGCAGCTGGGGACTCCTGACCTCTGGAAACACCATATATTTT. It is translated as CASSWGLLTSGNTIYF.

This clonotype came up many times. V and J are TRBV5-1 and TRBJ2-2, with D perhaps TRBD1 or TRBD2 (6 bases each). Trimming took off 3 bases at V and 2 bases at J, with 17 bases between the two ends. CDR3 length: 17 amino acids. Looked up from germline, CDR1 is SGHRS and CDR2 is YFSETQ. CDR3 in DNA: TGCGCCAGCAGCTGGAGATGGGGGGCGGATAACACCGGGGAGCTGTTTTTT. Protein product: CASSWRWGADNTGELFF.

Comments on this clonotype: One base away lies a much larger clone, so this may be a sequencing read error. The chain carries TRBV11-2 and TRBJ1-5; no clear D gene. Germline CDR1 is SGHAT and CDR2 is FQNNGV. The CDR3 loop spans 15 amino acids. The CDR3 reads CASSLDLHSNQPRHF. DNA for the CDR3: TGTGCCAGCAGCTTAGATTTGCATAGCAATCAGCCCCGGCATTTT.

This clonotype came up a few times. The rearrangement links TRBV28 to TRBJ2-7; TRBD2 matches at 7 bases. Germline CDR1 MDHEN, CDR2 SYDVKM. V shed 3 bases, J shed 0 bases, and the junction held 8 bases outside the gene matches. CDR3 length: 16 residues. The CDR3 protein is CASSLPGRTSSYEQYF. The CDR3 DNA reads as TGTGCCAGCAGTTTGCCGGGACGGACTAGCTCCTACGAGCAGTACTTC.

This clonotype was recorded many times. Here the CDR3 DNA reads TGTGCCAGCAGTTTCCTCCCCCACACCGGGGAGCTGTTTTTT. This translates into CASSFLPHTGELFF. The J gene is TRBJ2-2, the V gene TRBV28; D is undetermined. The germline V and J ends were trimmed by 3 bases and 3 bases, with 8 bases remaining between them. In germline, CDR1 is MDHEN, CDR2 SYDVKM. The CDR3 has 14 residues. The full variable domain, in which reference TRBV28 and TRBJ2-2 provide the parts outside the CDR3, is DVKVTQSSRYLVKRTGEKVFLECVQDMDHENMFWYRQDPGLGLRLIYFSYDVKMKEKGDIPEGYSVSREKKERFSLILESASTNQTSMYLCASSFLPHTGELFFGEGSRLTVL.

This clonotype was detected only a few times. The chain uses TRBV20-1 and TRBJ2-6, with D hard to call. The CDR3 loop spans 15 amino acids. The germline gives CDR1 DFQATT, CDR2 SNEGSKA (reference sequence). With 3 bases removed from V and 0 bases from J, the gap between germline ends came to 9 bases. CDR3 region: CSASARRSGANVLTF. CDR3 nucleotides: TGCAGTGCTAGTGCCCGACGCTCTGGGGCCAACGTCCTGACTTTC.

The sample holds many counts of this clonotype. The chain recombines TRBV6-1 with TRBJ1-5; tentatively, D is TRBD1 (6 bases). The V end lost 6 bases, the J end lost 3 bases, and 15 bases lay between the germline ends. The CDR3 totals 15 residues. Germline V gene data show CDR1 as MNHNS and CDR2 as SASEGT. The CDR3 is CASSMVAGDNQPQHF. CDR3 nucleotide sequence: TGTGCCAGCAGCATGGTGGCAGGGGACAATCAGCCCCAGCATTTT.

V gene TRBV7-3 combines with J gene TRBJ2-1; 7 bases fit TRBD2. The ends lost 5 bases at V and 3 bases at J; junction bases unmatched: 7. This CDR3 has 15 residues. Germline assignment: CDR1 SGHTA and CDR2 FQGTGA. The CDR3 loop reads CASSLSGQDYNEQFF. The CDR3 nucleotides are TGTGCCAGCAGCCTTAGCGGGCAAGACTACAATGAGCAGTTCTTC.

This clonotype was observed many times. This chain connects TRBV7-8 to TRBJ2-7; 7 bases map to TRBD2. The germline CDR1 and CDR2 sequences are SGHVS and FQNEAQ. J lost 5 bases, V lost 5 bases, and 9 bases had no gene match. The CDR3 spans 14 residues. The CDR3 loop is CASSHRGDAHEQYF. The CDR3 region has the DNA TGTGCCAGCAGCCACCGGGGGGACGCTCACGAGCAGTACTTC.

This clonotype appeared many times. This chain connects TRBV28 to TRBJ2-7; D not certain. The CDR3 has 13 amino acids. Germline V gene lookup returns CDR1 MDHEN and CDR2 SYDVKM. The V and J ends lost 3 bases and 3 bases respectively, with 9 bases between them. The CDR3 coding sequence is TGTGCCAGCAGTTTGGTTCTTCTCTACGAGCAGTACTTC. This encodes CASSLVLLYEQYF.

The table lists this clonotype with a few counts. This chain links TRBV7-8 with TRBJ2-3; 10 nucleotides match TRBD2. Losses at the gene ends were 4 bases for V and 2 bases for J; bases not matched to a gene: 6. This CDR3 has 16 amino acids. Germline-derived CDR1 and CDR2 are SGHVS and FQNEAQ. For the CDR3, the DNA is TGTGCCAGCAGCTACGGGACTAGCGCATTCACAGATACGCAGTATTTT. Encoded protein: CASSYGTSAFTDTQYF.

J is TRBJ1-5 and V is TRBV7-6; D is unresolved. The CDR3 is 13 amino acids. Trimming shortened V by 5 bases and J by 5 bases, and 10 bases separated the two germline ends. The V gene's germline CDR1 is SGHVS and CDR2 FNYEAQ. CDR3: CASSPDWDQPQHF. The DNA of the CDR3 is TGTGCCAGCAGCCCCGATTGGGATCAGCCCCAGCATTTT.

This clonotype was found many times. The junction departs from the called germline gene at one end, perhaps through a read error. The chain couples TRBV5-1 to TRBJ2-7; D might be TRBD1 (6 bases). The CDR3 has 12 amino acids. Per the germline V gene, CDR1 is SGHRS and CDR2 is YFSETQ. CDR3 in DNA: TGTGCCAGCAGCTTGGACAGAAACGAGCAGTACTTC. It specifies CASSLDRNEQYF.

At least ten counts were recorded for this clonotype. The J gene is TRBJ2-7, the V gene TRBV29-1; D is unclear. V was trimmed by 5 bases and J by 1 base, leaving 9 bases between them. From germline, CDR1 is SQVTM and CDR2 ANQGSEA. This CDR3 spans 12 amino acids. CDR3 sequence (DNA): TGCAGCGTTATTAAGGAGTCCTACGAGCAGTACTTC. This codes for CSVIKESYEQYF.

V usage is TRBV6-2 or TRBV6-3 and J usage is TRBJ2-7; 11 nucleotides agree with TRBD1. The CDR3 covers 14 residues. The V segment lost 6 bases and the J segment 7 bases; nucleotides outside the gene matches: 8. From germline, CDR1 is MNHEY and CDR2 SVGEGT. CDR3 protein: CASRTGQGGLEQYF. For the CDR3, the DNA is TGTGCCAGCAGAACGGGACAGGGGGGCCTGGAGCAGTACTTC.

This clonotype was counted many times. The genes are TRBV12-3 or TRBV12-4 and TRBJ1-2, with D possibly TRBD1 on 5 matching bases. The V end was cut by 3 bases, the J end by 4 bases, with 9 bases between. This CDR3 comprises 13 residues. The CDR3 protein is CASSFGGGYGYTF. The CDR3 bases are TGTGCCAGCAGTTTTGGGGGAGGCTATGGCTACACCTTC.

Ten or more counts support this clonotype. This chain links TRBV3-1 with TRBJ1-1; D is possibly TRBD1 (5 bases). Germline V lookup: CDR1 LGHDT, CDR2 YNNKEL (reference sequence). This CDR3 comprises 14 residues. Trimming shortened V by 5 bases and J by 0 bases, and 10 bases separated the two germline ends. This CDR3 is CASSKTVMNTEAFF. The CDR3 DNA reads TGTGCCAGCAGCAAGACAGTTATGAACACTGAAGCTTTCTTT.

This clonotype was recorded at least ten times. The chain joins TRBV11-2 to TRBJ2-5, with a possible D match to TRBD2 (5 bases). The CDR3 has 13 residues. Germline V gene lookup returns CDR1 SGHAT and CDR2 FQNNGV. The V end was cut by 6 bases, the J end by 7 bases, with 15 bases between. CDR3 coding DNA: TGTGCCAGCAGATGGGCGGGTAGTTCGACCCAGTACTTC. This translates into CASRWAGSSTQYF.

This clonotype has more than one count but fewer than ten. The chain is built from TRBV28 and TRBJ1-6, with D perhaps TRBD1 (5 bases). V lost 5 bases to trimming and J lost 10 bases, with 21 bases between them. Germline V gene data show CDR1 as MDHEN and CDR2 as SYDVKM. This CDR3 has 16 residues. The CDR3 reads CASSAPRGLGGSPLHF. DNA for the CDR3: TGTGCCAGCAGTGCCCCGAGGGGCCTGGGGGGGTCACCCCTCCACTTT.

This clonotype has at least ten counts. CDR3 protein: CASSYRDGNTEAFF. The DNA for the CDR3 is TGTGCCAGCAGTTACAGGGATGGGAACACTGAAGCTTTCTTT. The chain joins TRBV7-8 to TRBJ1-1, with a weak D call TRBD1 (6 bases). Germline V gene lookup returns CDR1 SGHVS and CDR2 FQNEAQ. V gave up 6 bases and J gave up 1 base, with 12 bases separating them. This CDR3 has 14 amino acids.

Ten or more counts support this clonotype. The chain is built from TRBV6-5 and TRBJ2-3, with D possibly matching TRBD2 (6 bases). Germline V CDR1 and CDR2: MNHEY, SVGAGI. V dropped 8 bases and J dropped 4 bases, with 7 bases sitting between them. The length of the CDR3 is 11 residues. CDR3 nucleotides: TGTGCCAGCGGAGGGGCAGATACGCAGTATTTT. It specifies CASGGADTQYF.

There are many counts of this clonotype. In DNA form, the CDR3 reads TGTGCCAGCAGCTTAGGGCGAGCAGACGAGCAGTACTTC. Translation: CASSLGRADEQYF. This rearrangement joins TRBV7-2 to TRBJ2-7; D is undetermined. This CDR3 has 13 amino acids. Germline CDR1 SGHTA, CDR2 FQGNSA. Trimming cost V 1 base and J 5 bases, with 9 bases left between them.

For this clonotype: This may be a read error: a much more frequent sequence differs by one nucleotide. The chain carries TRBV7-3 and TRBJ2-1; possibly TRBD2 for D (5 bases). CDR1 is SGHTA and CDR2 is FQGTGA in the germline V gene. The CDR3 totals 15 residues. The CDR3 nucleotides are TGTGCCAGCAGCCGGGCCCCGACTATCTACCATGAGCAGTTCTTC. Protein: CASSRAPTIYHEQFF. The whole variable domain, filled in from reference TRBV7-3 and TRBJ2-1, reads GAGVSQTPSNKVTEKGKYVELRCDPISGHTALYWYRQSLGQGPEFLIYFQGTGAADDSGLPNDRFFAVRPEGSVSTLKIQRTERGDSAVYLCASSRAPTIYHEQFFGPGTRLTVL.

This clonotype was counted at least ten times. This chain joins TRBV6-5 and TRBJ1-2; tentatively, D is TRBD1 (5 bases). CDR1 and CDR2 (germline): MNHEY, SVGAGI. V lost 2 bases to trimming and J lost 0 bases, with 16 bases between them. This CDR3 region has 17 residues. This chain's CDR3 is CASSYDETGAANYGYTF. The CDR3 DNA reads as TGTGCCAGCAGTTACGATGAAACAGGAGCAGCTAACTATGGCTACACCTTC.